This T cell receptor (beta chain) appears in the sequencing data of a study of blood T cells in healthy people across ages. Trimming shortened V by 1 base and J by 4 bases, and 11 bases separated the two germline ends. The CDR3 has 15 residues. The germline V gene has CDR1 MNHEY and CDR2 SVGEGT. It was with a sample-barcoded 5' primer and a J-beta primer mix that a second PCR of about 7 to 12 cycles was run. TCRdb processed the 5' RACE reads anew with MiXCR; each CDR3 protein has one entry. The data contain about 730,000 distinct CDR3 sequences, 43% of them singletons. The chain couples TRBV6-2 or TRBV6-3 to TRBJ2-4; D assignment may be TRBD1 or TRBD2 (5 bases each). What was sequenced was blood. The sequence derives from a woman aged 55-70 years in good health. CDR3 amino acids: CASSYFGTEKNIQYF. In DNA, the CDR3 is TGTGCCAGCAGTTACTTCGGGACGGAAAAAAACATTCAGTACTTC.